Listed here are 17 T cell receptor beta chains from one sample, sequenced in a study of cytotoxic CD8 clonotypes in ibrutinib-treated CLL. The assay was immunoSEQ multiplex PCR, and TCRdb's table has in-frame clones only and misses some. This table has 150,000 or so clones, around 76% appearing once. The material sequenced was PBMCs, taken after 24 months of ibrutinib treatment. These receptors were taken from a human donor with chronic lymphocytic leukemia.

The chain uses TRBV7-8 and TRBJ1-5; 8 bases line up with TRBD1. Looked up from germline, CDR1 is SGHVS and CDR2 is FQNEAQ. The J segment lost 7 bases and the V segment lost 1 base, leaving 6 bases of the junction unmatched. This CDR3 has 15 residues. The CDR3 sequence: CASSLELQGDQPQHF. The CDR3, as DNA: TGTGCCAGCAGCTTAGAGTTACAGGGGGACCAGCCCCAGCATTTT.

The count of this clone is one. This rearrangement joins TRBV18 to TRBJ2-1; 7 bases are shared with TRBD2. The V gene's germline CDR1 is KGHSH and CDR2 LQKENI. The junction had 7 bases not matched to a gene; V was cut back by 2 bases and J by 9 bases. The CDR3 has 14 amino acids. CDR3 nucleotides: TGTGCCAGCTCACCAGGCAGGGAGGGGCGTGAGCAGTTCTTC. It yields the protein CASSPGREGREQFF.

The chain couples TRBV5-1 to TRBJ1-1; no reliable D call. The CDR3 sequence is 15 residues long. Germline V gene lookup returns CDR1 SGHRS and CDR2 YFSETQ. Trimming removed 6 bases at V and 0 bases at J, with 15 bases between. CDR3 amino acids: CASTPEVGVNTEAFF. The CDR3 bases are TGCGCCAGCACCCCCGAGGTGGGTGTGAACACTGAAGCTTTCTTT.

The rearrangement links TRBV6-1 to TRBJ2-3; D may correspond to TRBD1 or TRBD2 (7 bases each). Germline loops: CDR1 MNHNS, CDR2 SASEGT. The CDR3 extends over 14 amino acids. V was clipped by 2 bases and J by 4 bases, with 10 bases between them. Here the CDR3 DNA reads TGTGCCAGCAGTGAACAGGGGGGGGCAGATACGCAGTATTTT. As protein: CASSEQGGADTQYF.

CDR3 DNA sequence: TGTGCCAGCAGACGAGGGGGGGAACTAGCCAAAAACATTCAGTACTTC. Its translation: CASRRGGELAKNIQYF. V usage is TRBV6-6 and J usage is TRBJ2-4, with D possibly being TRBD2 (7 bases). The V end was cut by 6 bases, the J end by 0 bases, with 15 bases between. The germline V gene has CDR1 MNHNY and CDR2 SVGAGI (reference sequence). CDR3 length: 16 amino acids.

V is TRBV19 and J is TRBJ2-2; D unresolved. The CDR3 extends over 14 amino acids. Germline V gene data show CDR1 as LNHDA and CDR2 as SQIVND (reference sequence). V was trimmed by 5 bases and J by 5 bases, leaving 12 bases between them. CDR3 in DNA: TGTGCCAGTAGTTCGCAGCTCGGGACCGGGGAGCTGTTTTTT. Translating it yields CASSSQLGTGELFF.

V is TRBV19 and J is TRBJ2-7; D is undetermined. The V end lost 6 bases, the J end lost 0 bases, and 9 bases lay between the germline ends. This CDR3 spans 13 amino acids. Per germline, CDR1 LNHDA and CDR2 SQIVND (reference sequence). Here the CDR3 reads CASSPPASYEQYF. CDR3 in DNA: TGTGCCAGTAGCCCTCCCGCCTCCTACGAGCAGTACTTC.

J is TRBJ2-4 and V is TRBV5-1; TRBD2 agrees at 12 bases. The CDR3 is 20 amino acids. CDR1 is SGHRS and CDR2 is YFSETQ in the germline V gene. Germline trimming cut 0 bases from V and 0 bases from J; bases unmatched to any gene: 10. Here the CDR3 reads CASSLAFRLAGDLAKNIQYF. The CDR3 region has the DNA TGCGCCAGCAGCTTGGCCTTCCGACTAGCGGGGGACCTAGCCAAAAACATTCAGTACTTC.

This clone appeared a single time. The DNA for the CDR3 is TGTGCCGTAGCTCAGGGGTACTACACAGATACGCAGTATTTT. This gives the protein CAVAQGYYTDTQYF. This rearrangement joins TRBV27 to TRBJ2-3; the D gene is possibly TRBD1 (6 bases). V lost 11 bases and J lost 2, with 17 bases in between. Germline CDR1 MNHEY, CDR2 SMNVEV (reference sequence). This CDR3 has 14 amino acids.

This clone was observed a single time. This chain connects TRBV11-3 to TRBJ1-1, with no clear D. The CDR3 sequence is 14 residues long. CDR1 and CDR2 (germline): SGHNT, YENEEA. Trimming shortened V by 2 bases and J by 7 bases, and 14 bases separated the two germline ends. Written as DNA, the CDR3 is TGTGCCAGCAGCTTAAACCCCCCCCCTAGTGAAGCTTTCTTT. It specifies CASSLNPPPSEAFF.

This clone was seen more than once but under ten times. The V gene is TRBV9, the J gene TRBJ1-1; a possible D gene is TRBD1 (6 bases). The CDR3 has 12 amino acids. Germline values: CDR1 SGDLS, CDR2 YYNGEE. V was trimmed by 8 bases and J by 4 bases, leaving 12 bases between them. The CDR3: CASGRGGTEAFF. CDR3 DNA sequence: TGTGCCAGTGGCAGGGGCGGCACTGAAGCTTTCTTT. Filled out from reference TRBV9 and TRBJ1-1, the complete variable domain reads DSGVTQTPKHLITATGQRVTLRCSPRSGDLSVYWYQQSLDQGLQFLIQYYNGEERAKGNILERFSAQQFPDLHSELNLSSLELGDSALYFCASGRGGTEAFFGQGTRLTVV.

The table lists this clone with many counts. V usage is TRBV19 and J usage is TRBJ2-1, with TRBD1 as a possible D gene (7 bases). The ends were cut back, 9 bases at V and 9 bases at J, with 21 bases in the middle. Germline assignment: CDR1 LNHDA and CDR2 SQIVND (reference sequence). The CDR3 contains 14 residues. In DNA, the CDR3 is TGTGCCAGCAAGTGGACAGGCACCGGGGGTGAGCAGTTCTTC. Residues: CASKWTGTGGEQFF.

This chain links TRBV27 with TRBJ2-2; tentatively, D is TRBD1 or TRBD2 (6 bases each). The V end lost 9 bases, the J end lost 7 bases, and 15 bases lay between the germline ends. This CDR3 spans 13 amino acids. CDR1 and CDR2 from the germline V gene are MNHEY and SMNVEV (reference sequence). The CDR3 spells CARGGGKVGELFF. DNA of the CDR3: TGTGCCAGGGGGGGCGGGAAGGTCGGGGAGCTGTTTTTT.

This clone was recorded only once. The chain joins TRBV7-9 to TRBJ2-1, with D tentatively TRBD2 (6 bases). The CDR3 is made up of 11 amino acids. Trimming took 7 bases from V and 15 from J, leaving 16 bases between them. CDR1 is SEHNR, CDR2 FQNEAQ, per germline (reference sequence). The CDR3 region is CASTPGERAFF. The DNA for the CDR3 is TGTGCCAGCACCCCCGGCGAGCGGGCGTTCTTC.

The chain employs TRBV30 and TRBJ1-3; 10 nucleotides align to TRBD1. V gave up 0 bases and J gave up 3 bases; unmatched junction bases: 2. CDR3 length: 15 amino acids. The germline CDR1 and CDR2 sequences are GTSNPN and SVGIG (reference sequence). CDR3 sequence (DNA): TGTGCCTGGAGTGTACGGGACAGGGGTGGAAACACCATATATTTT. This translates into CAWSVRDRGGNTIYF. Full variable domain (outside the CDR3, taken from reference TRBV30 and TRBJ1-3): SQTIHQWPATLVQPVGSPLSLECTVEGTSNPNLYWYRQAAGRGLQLLFYSVGIGQISSEVPQNLSASRPQDRQFILSSKKLLLSDSGFYLCAWSVRDRGGNTIYFGEGSWLTVV.

The chain uses TRBV5-4 and TRBJ1-5; TRBD1 aligns across 7 bases. The length of the CDR3 is 14 residues. Germline CDR1 is SGHNT and CDR2 is YYREEE (reference sequence). V lost 7 bases, J lost 4 bases, and 8 bases stayed unmatched. The CDR3 coding sequence is TGTGCCAGCCAAAGCCGGGACAGTAATCAGCCCCAGCATTTT. Its translation: CASQSRDSNQPQHF.

This clone has a single count. CDR3 bases: TGTGCCAGCAGCCCCCGGACAGGGCCAGATACGCAGTATTTT. It specifies CASSPRTGPDTQYF. The chain combines TRBV7-2 with TRBJ2-3, with 8 bases lining up with TRBD1. The CDR3 is made up of 14 amino acids. Germline V lookup: CDR1 SGHTA, CDR2 FQGNSA. J lost 4 bases, V lost 5 bases, and 5 bases had no gene match.